What follows are 7 T cell receptor beta chains derived from one specimen sequenced in a study of cytomegalovirus exposure and HLA in healthy donors. The study ran its PCR with 60 Vbeta and 13 Jbeta primers. The assay was immunoSEQ multiplex PCR, and TCRdb's table has in-frame clones only and misses some. The sample lists 170,000 or so clones, roughly 80% seen once, with around 7.2% in the top ten. Source material: PBMCs. Receptor source: a man aged 25-45 years in good health and CMV-seropositive.

The DNA of the CDR3 is TGTGCCACCAGCAGAGAGGTTGGGGGACTAGCGGCCTACGAGCAGTACTTC. It translates to CATSREVGGLAAYEQYF. The chain is built from TRBV15 and TRBJ2-7; the match to TRBD2 covers 11 bases. The ends lost 0 bases at V and 2 bases at J; junction bases unmatched: 6. CDR1 is LNHNV and CDR2 is YYDKDF in the germline V gene (reference sequence). The CDR3 runs 17 residues. Full variable domain (rest looked up from reference TRBV15 and TRBJ2-7): DAMVIQNPRYQVTQFGKPVTLSCSQTLNHNVMYWYQQKSSQAPKLLFHYYDKDFNNEADTPDNFQSRRPNTSFCFLDIRSPGLGDTAMYLCATSREVGGLAAYEQYFGPGTRLTVT.

In its sample, this clone was seen once. This chain connects TRBV6-5 to TRBJ1-2; 10 bases align to TRBD1. The CDR3 extends over 13 amino acids. Trimming cost V 6 bases and J 6 bases; bases outside gene matches: 4. The germline V gene encodes CDR1 MNHEY and CDR2 SVGAGI. CDR3 loop: CASSGTGANGYTF. CDR3 in DNA: TGTGCCAGCAGCGGGACAGGGGCTAATGGCTACACCTTC.

V is TRBV4-1 and J is TRBJ1-3; TRBD1 is a possible D gene (5 bases). Germline V gene sequence: CDR1 MGHRA, CDR2 YSYEKL. V lost 1 base and J 16 bases, leaving 17 bases between the germline ends. CDR3 length equals 13 residues. CDR3 protein: CASSQVLSRQLYF. The CDR3 DNA sequence: TGCGCCAGCAGCCAAGTCCTGAGCCGACAGCTCTATTTT.

The chain joins TRBV28 to TRBJ2-6, with 8 bases fitting TRBD1. Germline V gene sequence: CDR1 MDHEN, CDR2 SYDVKM. The CDR3 extends over 16 amino acids. Trimming cost V 2 bases and J 6 bases; bases outside gene matches: 6. As DNA, the CDR3 is TGTGCCAGCAGTTTACAGGGGGCTTTCTCGGCCAACGTCCTGACTTTC. This gives the protein CASSLQGAFSANVLTF. The full variable domain, in which reference TRBV28 and TRBJ2-6 provide the parts outside the CDR3, is DVKVTQSSRYLVKRTGEKVFLECVQDMDHENMFWYRQDPGLGLRLIYFSYDVKMKEKGDIPEGYSVSREKKERFSLILESASTNQTSMYLCASSLQGAFSANVLTFGAGSRLTVL.

The V and J genes are TRBV4-1 and TRBJ2-3, with 12 positions matching TRBD2. The V gene's germline CDR1 is MGHRA and CDR2 YSYEKL. The CDR3 totals 19 residues. V dropped 0 bases and J dropped 6; count of bases not matched to a gene: 13. The CDR3 spells CASSQDYGFSSGRGDTQYF. Here the CDR3 DNA reads TGCGCCAGCAGCCAAGACTACGGTTTTTCTAGCGGGAGGGGGGATACGCAGTATTTT.

This clone has only a few counts. V usage is TRBV4-3 and J usage is TRBJ2-1; no reliable D call. The germline V gene has CDR1 LGHNA and CDR2 YSLEER. Trimming pared 1 base from V and 0 bases from J, leaving 7 bases between. CDR3 length equals 15 residues. The CDR3 region is CASSQVPSSYNEQFF. The CDR3 coding sequence is TGCGCCAGCAGCCAAGTTCCGAGCTCCTACAATGAGCAGTTCTTC.

The gene calls are TRBV6-5 and TRBJ1-5, with D uncertain. Germline values: CDR1 MNHEY, CDR2 SVGAGI. The CDR3 totals 16 residues. Deletions cut 0 bases from V and 4 bases from J, with 13 bases between. The DNA of the CDR3 is TGTGCCAGCAGTTACTCCCGACCGCGGGGTAATCAGCCCCAGCATTTT. Its protein is CASSYSRPRGNQPQHF.